These T cell receptor beta chains were read from a single sample in a study of shared clonotypes between healthy human individuals. Method: immunoSEQ multiplex PCR; TCRdb's copy keeps in-frame clones and lacks some. The sample lists some 650,000 clones, around 97% occurring once. The sequencing sample was made of naive CD4+ T cells sorted from blood. Receptor source: a woman younger than 45 in good health. CDR3s include the opening cysteine and the closing phenylalanine or tryptophan. Fields, in order: V gene, clone size, J gene, D gene, CDR3 protein, CDR3 DNA. The D gene is left open where the match is weak. For some rows the clone size is stated as once, few or many, or as a class when expanded; others skip it.

TRBV28	-	TRBJ2-1	TRBD2	CASSRRTSGRSYEQFF	TGTGCCAGCAGCCGGAGAACTAGCGGGAGGAGTTATGAGCAGTTCTTC
TRBV7-2	-	TRBJ2-1	-	CASSLVPGRGNEQFF	TGTGCCAGCAGCTTAGTGCCGGGAAGAGGAAATGAGCAGTTCTTC
TRBV7-8	once	TRBJ2-5	TRBD2	CASSSSFSSGSGETQYF	TGTGCCAGCAGCTCCTCATTTTCTAGCGGGAGTGGAGAGACCCAGTACTTC
TRBV5-4	-	TRBJ2-7	TRBD2	CASSLGKLAGQTYEQYF	TGTGCCAGCAGCTTGGGGAAACTAGCGGGACAGACCTACGAGCAGTACTTC
TRBV9	-	TRBJ2-1	TRBD2	CASSGLAGSYNEQFF	TGTGCCAGCAGCGGACTAGCGGGATCCTACAATGAGCAGTTCTTC
TRBV5-4	-	TRBJ1-2	TRBD1	CASSVRTGSYGYTF	TGTGCCAGCAGCGTGAGGACAGGGTCCTATGGCTACACCTTC
TRBV11-2	-	TRBJ1-2	TRBD1	CASSSRTGGSYGYTF	TGTGCCAGCAGCTCCCGGACAGGAGGTAGCTATGGCTACACCTTC
TRBV5-8	-	TRBJ2-7	TRBD2	CASSLRLAGEQYF	TGTGCCAGCAGCTTGCGGCTAGCGGGGGAGCAGTACTTC
TRBV28	once	TRBJ2-7	-	CASSSPFEVHEQYF	TGTGCCAGCAGTTCGCCTTTCGAGGTCCACGAGCAGTACTTC
TRBV19	-	TRBJ1-6	-	CASSNPAGTHNSPLHF	TGTGCCAGTAGTAATCCCGCCGGGACACATAATTCACCCCTCCACTTT
TRBV19	-	TRBJ2-5	TRBD1	CASSIRDRGQETQYF	TGTGCCAGTAGTATTCGGGACAGGGGCCAAGAGACCCAGTACTTC
TRBV7-3	once	TRBJ2-2	TRBD2	CASRKGTSGDGELFF	TGTGCCAGCCGCAAGGGGACGAGCGGGGACGGGGAGCTGTTTTTT
TRBV15	-	TRBJ2-1	TRBD2	CATSVGLAGGFKQFF	TGTGCCACCAGCGTCGGACTAGCGGGGGGCTTTAAGCAGTTCTTC